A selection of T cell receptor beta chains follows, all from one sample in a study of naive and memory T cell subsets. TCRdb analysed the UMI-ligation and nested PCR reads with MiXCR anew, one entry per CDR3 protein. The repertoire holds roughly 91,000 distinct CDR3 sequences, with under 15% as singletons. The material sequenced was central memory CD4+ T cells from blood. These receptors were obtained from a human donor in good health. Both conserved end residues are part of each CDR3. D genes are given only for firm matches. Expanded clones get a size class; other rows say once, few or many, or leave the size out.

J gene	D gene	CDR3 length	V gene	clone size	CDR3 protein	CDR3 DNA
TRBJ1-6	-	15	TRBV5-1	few	CASSLVGLLNSPLHF	TGCGCCAGCAGCTTGGTAGGACTCCTTAATTCACCCCTCCACTTT
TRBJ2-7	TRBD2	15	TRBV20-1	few	CSATQGLAVKGEQYF	TGCAGTGCTACCCAGGGACTAGCGGTAAAGGGGGAGCAGTACTTC
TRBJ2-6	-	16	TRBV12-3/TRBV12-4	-	CASSLVSASGANVLTF	TGTGCCAGCAGTTTAGTTAGCGCCTCTGGGGCCAACGTCCTGACTTTC
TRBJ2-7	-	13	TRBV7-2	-	CASSESRMGEQYF	TGTGCCAGCAGCGAGTCTAGGATGGGGGAGCAGTACTTC
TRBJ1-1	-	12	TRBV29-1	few	CSVEKGGTEAFF	TGCAGCGTTGAAAAGGGCGGTACTGAAGCTTTCTTT
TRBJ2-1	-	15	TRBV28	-	CASSSPEFYLNEQFF	TGTGCCAGCAGTTCACCAGAATTTTACCTTAATGAGCAGTTCTTC
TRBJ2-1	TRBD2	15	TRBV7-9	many	CASSWTSGSYNEQFF	TGTGCCAGCAGCTGGACTAGCGGATCCTACAATGAGCAGTTCTTC
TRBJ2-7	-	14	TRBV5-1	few	CASSTGTGNYEQYF	TGCGCCAGCAGCACGGGGACGGGGAACTACGAGCAGTACTTC
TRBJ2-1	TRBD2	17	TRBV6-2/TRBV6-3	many	CASSYSPPSGIYNEQFF	TGTGCCAGCAGTTACTCGCCCCCTAGCGGGATCTACAATGAGCAGTTCTTC
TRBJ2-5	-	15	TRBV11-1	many	CASSLGKRIQETQYF	TGTGCCAGCAGCTTAGGGAAGCGGATACAAGAGACCCAGTACTTC
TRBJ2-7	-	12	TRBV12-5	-	CASGLEIYEQYF	TGTGCTAGTGGTTTGGAGATCTACGAGCAGTACTTC
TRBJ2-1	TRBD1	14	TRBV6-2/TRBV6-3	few	CASNTGTGYNEQFF	TGTGCCAGCAATACCGGGACAGGGTATAATGAGCAGTTCTTC
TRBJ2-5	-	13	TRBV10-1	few	CASSGLLQETQYF	TGCGCCAGCAGTGGGCTATTGCAAGAGACCCAGTACTTC
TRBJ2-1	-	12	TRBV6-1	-	CASGADYNEQFF	TGTGCCAGCGGGGCGGACTACAATGAGCAGTTCTTC
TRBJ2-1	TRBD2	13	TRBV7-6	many	CASSFGTSREQFF	TGTGCCAGCAGCTTCGGGACTAGCAGAGAGCAGTTCTTC
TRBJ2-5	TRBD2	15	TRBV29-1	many	CSVESMRLAVETQYF	TGCAGCGTTGAATCCATGCGCCTAGCGGTAGAGACCCAGTACTTC
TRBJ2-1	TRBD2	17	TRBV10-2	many	CASEDRWRERSIPKLFF	TGCGCCAGCGAAGACCGATGGCGGGAGAGATCGATCCCTAAGCTGTTCTTC
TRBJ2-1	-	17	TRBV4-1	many	CASSQDLTGPGWDEQFF	TGCGCCAGCAGCCAAGACCTGACGGGACCGGGATGGGATGAGCAGTTCTTC
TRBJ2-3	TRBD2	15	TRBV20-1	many	CSARTQRGPTDTQYF	TGCAGTGCTAGAACCCAGCGGGGACCCACAGATACGCAGTATTTT
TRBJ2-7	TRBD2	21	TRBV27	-	CASSPPPTSGAPGVIAYEQYF	TGTGCCAGCAGTCCTCCACCTACTAGCGGGGCCCCCGGCGTCATTGCCTACGAGCAGTACTTC
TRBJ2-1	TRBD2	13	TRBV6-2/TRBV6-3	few	CASSYFREGEQFF	TGTGCCAGCAGTTACTTTAGGGAGGGTGAGCAGTTCTTC
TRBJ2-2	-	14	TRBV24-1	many	CATSRLGGTGELFF	TGTGCCACCAGTCGCCTTGGGGGGACCGGGGAGCTGTTTTTT
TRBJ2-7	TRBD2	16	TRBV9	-	CASSPTRTSGAYEQYF	TGTGCCAGCAGCCCAACACGGACTAGCGGTGCCTACGAGCAGTACTTC
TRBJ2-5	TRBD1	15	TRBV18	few	CASSPSGQGVKTQYF	TGTGCCAGCTCACCAAGCGGACAGGGGGTTAAGACCCAGTACTTC
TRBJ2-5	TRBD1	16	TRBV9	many	CASSPYTGQLQETQYF	TGTGCCAGCAGCCCTTATACGGGACAGCTTCAAGAGACCCAGTACTTC
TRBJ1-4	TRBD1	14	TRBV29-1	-	CSAGFRGNNEKLFF	TGCAGCGCTGGCTTCAGGGGGAATAATGAAAAACTGTTTTTT
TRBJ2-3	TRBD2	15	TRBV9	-	CASSVEPLAGDTQYF	TGTGCCAGCAGCGTAGAGCCTCTAGCGGGGGATACGCAGTATTTT
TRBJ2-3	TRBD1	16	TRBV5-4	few	CASSTPGGDSRDTQYF	TGTGCCAGCAGCACCCCAGGGGGCGATTCCAGAGATACGCAGTATTTT
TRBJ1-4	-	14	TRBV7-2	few	CASRAKGSNEKLFF	TGTGCCAGCCGCGCTAAGGGATCTAATGAAAAACTGTTTTTT
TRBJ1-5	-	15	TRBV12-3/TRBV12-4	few	CASSRGGQGHQPQHF	TGTGCCAGCAGTAGAGGGGGGCAGGGGCATCAGCCCCAGCATTTT
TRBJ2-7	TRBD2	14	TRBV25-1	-	CASSRAGRMYEQYF	TGTGCCAGCAGTAGAGCGGGGAGGATGTACGAGCAGTACTTC
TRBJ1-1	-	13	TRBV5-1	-	CASSLTDYTEAFF	TGCGCCAGCAGCTTGACGGATTACACTGAAGCTTTCTTT
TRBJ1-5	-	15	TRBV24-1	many	CATSDHSGGNQPQHF	TGTGCCACCAGTGATCATTCAGGTGGCAATCAGCCCCAGCATTTT
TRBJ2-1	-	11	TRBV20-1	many	CSASSQDEQFF	TGCAGTGCTAGTAGCCAGGATGAGCAGTTCTTC
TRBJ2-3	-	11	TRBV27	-	CASMSGSTQYF	TGTGCCAGCATGTCGGGCTCTACGCAGTATTTT
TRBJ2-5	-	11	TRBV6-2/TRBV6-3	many	CASSYQETQYF	TGTGCCAGCAGTTACCAAGAGACCCAGTACTTC
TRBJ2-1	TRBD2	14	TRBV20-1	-	CSATIAGGRNEQFF	TGCAGTGCTACCATAGCGGGAGGTCGCAATGAGCAGTTCTTC
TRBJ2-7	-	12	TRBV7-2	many	CASSSERGEQYF	TGTGCCAGCAGCTCCGAACGTGGCGAGCAGTACTTC
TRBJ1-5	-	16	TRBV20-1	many	CSATRGAHISNQPQHF	TGCAGTGCTACACGGGGGGCCCACATTAGCAATCAGCCCCAGCATTTT
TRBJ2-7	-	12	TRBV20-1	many	CSARESGNEQYF	TGCAGTGCTAGAGAATCCGGAAACGAGCAGTACTTC
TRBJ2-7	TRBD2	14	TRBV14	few	CASSRTSGRYEQYF	TGTGCCAGCAGCCGAACTAGCGGGAGGTACGAGCAGTACTTC
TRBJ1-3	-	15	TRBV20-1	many	CSARDQIAYGNTIYF	TGCAGTGCTAGAGATCAAATAGCATATGGAAACACCATATATTTT
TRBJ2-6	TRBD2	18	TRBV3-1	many	CASSQALTGGSGANVLTF	TGTGCCAGCAGCCAAGCTTTGACGGGGGGCTCTGGGGCCAACGTCCTGACTTTC
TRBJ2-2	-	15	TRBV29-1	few	CSVRKTAANTGELFF	TGCAGCGTTAGGAAGACGGCAGCGAACACCGGGGAGCTGTTTTTT
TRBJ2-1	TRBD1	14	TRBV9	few	CASTGQGSDNEQFF	TGTGCCAGCACGGGACAGGGTTCGGACAATGAGCAGTTCTTC
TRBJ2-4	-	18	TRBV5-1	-	CASSLVHEARLAKNIQYF	TGCGCCAGCAGCTTGGTACATGAGGCCCGACTAGCCAAAAACATTCAGTACTTC
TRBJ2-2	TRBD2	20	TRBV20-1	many	CSARSSGGASGIANTGELFF	TGCAGTGCTAGATCCTCTGGGGGAGCTAGCGGAATAGCGAACACCGGGGAGCTGTTTTTT
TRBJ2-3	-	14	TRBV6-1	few	CASSEDSITDTQYF	TGTGCCAGCAGTGAGGACAGCATCACAGATACGCAGTATTTT